Each of the 7 T cell receptor beta chains below was sequenced from the same sample in a study of blood T cells in healthy people across ages. Primed by a sample-barcoded 5' primer and a J-beta primer mix, a second PCR proceeded for 7 to 11 cycles. TCRdb fed the 5' RACE reads into MiXCR, producing one record per CDR3 protein. Of some 1,000,000 distinct CDR3 sequences listed, about 25% are singletons. These data were likewise used in another study, on T cells of mothers and their children.

The sample taken for sequencing was blood. The receptors were gathered from a girl aged 2-15 years in good health.

The rearrangement uses TRBV20-1 and TRBJ1-1; TRBD1 might be the D (5 bases). V was trimmed by 3 bases and J by 1 base, leaving 12 bases between them. The CDR3 has 14 amino acids. Germline CDR1 DFQATT, CDR2 SNEGSKA (reference sequence). This chain's CDR3 is CSASGGVENTEAFF. The CDR3 coding sequence is TGCAGTGCTAGTGGGGGGGTAGAGAACACTGAAGCTTTCTTT.

The rearrangement uses TRBV28 and TRBJ1-4; tentatively, D is TRBD1 (6 bases). The CDR3 is 14 residues long. The germline gives CDR1 MDHEN, CDR2 SYDVKM. V dropped 7 bases and J dropped 12 bases, with 21 bases sitting between them. The CDR3 sequence: CASNIGGGVAELFF. The CDR3 DNA reads as TGTGCCAGCAACATAGGGGGAGGTGTTGCGGAACTGTTTTTT.

This clonotype was detected a few times. The gene calls are TRBV20-1 and TRBJ2-1; 10 bases line up with TRBD2. V gave up 3 bases and J gave up 4 bases; unmatched junction bases: 9. Germline-derived CDR1 and CDR2 are DFQATT and SNEGSKA (reference sequence). This CDR3 is built from 16 residues. The CDR3 DNA is TGCAGTGCTAGGCTACCGGGACTAGCGTTTTACAATGAGCAGTTCTTC. It yields the protein CSARLPGLAFYNEQFF.

The chain couples TRBV27 to TRBJ1-4; the D gene is possibly TRBD1 (6 bases). Germline V gene lookup returns CDR1 MNHEY and CDR2 SMNVEV (reference sequence). The V end was cut by 0 bases, the J end by 6 bases, with 14 bases between. The CDR3 spans 16 residues. The DNA for the CDR3 is TGTGCCAGCAGTTTATCGATGAGGGAGGGGGATGAAAAACTGTTTTTT. Protein sequence: CASSLSMREGDEKLFF.

The rearrangement links TRBV7-6 to TRBJ2-7, with a tentative D call TRBD2 (6 bases). Germline lookup yields CDR1 SGHVS and CDR2 FNYEAQ. The CDR3 extends over 17 amino acids. The V and J ends lost 3 bases and 5 bases respectively, with 23 bases between them. The CDR3 protein is CASSLVAGTQISHEQYF. In DNA, the CDR3 is TGTGCCAGCAGCTTGGTCGCGGGAACACAGATTAGCCACGAGCAGTACTTC.

The chain carries TRBV10-1 and TRBJ2-5; D is unresolved. Gene TRBJ2-7 matches the end of the DNA better, so the J call may be wrong. The CDR3 spans 16 residues. Germline assignment: CDR1 WNHNN and CDR2 SYGVQD (reference sequence). CDR3 sequence (DNA): TGCGCCAGCATTCGATTTCGCCGTCTGAGGCTCTGCGAGCAGTACTTC. This sequence encodes CASIRFRRLRLCEQYF.

This clonotype turned up a few times. The chain employs TRBV11-3 and TRBJ1-4, with D uncertain. CDR3 size: 15 residues. In germline, CDR1 is SGHNT, CDR2 YENEEA. With 6 bases removed from V and 3 bases from J, the gap between germline ends came to 14 bases. CDR3 sequence reads: CASSIIVQSNEKLFF. DNA of the CDR3: TGTGCCAGCAGTATTATCGTACAGTCTAATGAAAAACTGTTTTTT.